One sample yielded the 26 T cell receptor beta chains listed below, sequenced in a study of blood T cell repertoires in COVID-19. Generated by immunoSEQ multiplex PCR, the TCRdb table keeps only in-frame clones and is missing some. The table lists about 250,000 clones, approximately 85% of them singletons. The sequenced sample was PBMCs or T cells enriched from blood (not recorded which). The receptors derive from a woman in her fifties or sixties with acute COVID-19.

Here the CDR3 reads CASSPGTENQPQHF. CDR3 nucleotide sequence: TGTGCCAGTAGTCCCGGGACAGAGAATCAGCCCCAGCATTTT. The chain couples TRBV19 to TRBJ1-5; 7 bases fit TRBD1. Germline V lookup: CDR1 LNHDA, CDR2 SQIVND (reference sequence). CDR3 length: 14 amino acids. The ends lost 5 bases at V and 4 bases at J; junction bases unmatched: 5.

V gene TRBV19 combines with J gene TRBJ1-5; no clear D. V lost 10 bases to trimming and J lost 9 bases, with 19 bases between them. Germline V gives CDR1 LNHDA, CDR2 SQIVND (reference sequence). The CDR3 covers 13 residues. CDR3 nucleotide sequence: TGTGCCACCCGCACACTAAATACCGGGCCCCAGCATTTT. Translated: CATRTLNTGPQHF.

The gene calls are TRBV19 and TRBJ1-1; the match to TRBD1 covers 7 bases. V shed 4 bases and J 4 bases; nucleotides not matched to a gene: 6. Germline V gene sequence: CDR1 LNHDA, CDR2 SQIVND (reference sequence). This CDR3 has 14 residues. The CDR3 region has the DNA TGTGCCAGTAGTAATAACAGGGGATCCACTGAAGCTTTCTTT. It codes for CASSNNRGSTEAFF.

V is TRBV19 and J is TRBJ1-2; unclear D gene. Trimming pared 8 bases from V and 3 bases from J, leaving 13 bases between. The CDR3 covers 13 residues. Germline assignment: CDR1 LNHDA and CDR2 SQIVND (reference sequence). The CDR3 loop reads CASALGRYYGYTF. DNA for the CDR3: TGTGCCAGTGCTCTCGGCAGGTACTATGGCTACACCTTC.

V gene TRBV11-2 combines with J gene TRBJ2-3; the D gene is possibly TRBD1 (5 bases). V was cut by 1 base and J by 2 bases, with 10 bases left in between. The length of the CDR3 is 15 residues. Germline V gene sequence: CDR1 SGHAT, CDR2 FQNNGV. CDR3 sequence reads: CASSLADSPTDTQYF. The CDR3 DNA is TGTGCCAGCAGCTTAGCAGACAGCCCCACAGATACGCAGTATTTT.

The chain is built from TRBV9 and TRBJ2-3, with 7 bases matching TRBD1. CDR3 length: 15 amino acids. J gave up 0 bases and V 4 bases, and 5 bases lay outside the gene matches. Germline V gives CDR1 SGDLS, CDR2 YYNGEE. The CDR3 is CASSPRTGSTDTQYF. In DNA, the CDR3 is TGTGCCAGCAGCCCCCGGACAGGTAGCACAGATACGCAGTATTTT.

The chain recombines TRBV9 with TRBJ1-1, with 7 bases identical to TRBD1. The V and J ends lost 4 bases and 8 bases, in that order; junction bases with no gene match: 5. This CDR3 is 12 amino acids long. Germline CDR1 and CDR2: SGDLS and YYNGEE. CDR3 amino acids: CASSPGTAEAFF. The CDR3 DNA is TGTGCCAGCAGCCCCGGGACAGCCGAAGCTTTCTTT.

The chain uses TRBV5-5 and TRBJ2-7, with D maybe TRBD1 (5 bases). The CDR3 totals 12 residues. V dropped 4 bases and J dropped 4 bases, with 9 bases sitting between them. Germline CDR1 reads SGHKS; CDR2 reads YYEKEE (reference sequence). CDR3 DNA sequence: TGTGCCAGCAGCACGACAGTATACGAGCAGTACTTC. Protein product: CASSTTVYEQYF.

V gene TRBV19 combines with J gene TRBJ2-5; perhaps TRBD1 as D (6 bases). Between the trimmed V and J ends, which lost 5 bases and 1 base, there was a span of 14 bases. The CDR3 runs to 15 residues. Germline CDR1 and CDR2: LNHDA and SQIVND (reference sequence). The CDR3 reads CASSPPGHPQETQYF. The CDR3 DNA reads as TGTGCCAGTAGTCCTCCGGGACACCCCCAAGAGACCCAGTACTTC.

This clone was seen a single time. The J gene is TRBJ1-4, the V gene TRBV30; D gene uncertain. Germline assignment: CDR1 GTSNPN and CDR2 SVGIG (reference sequence). The germline V and J ends were trimmed by 1 base and 3 bases, with 9 bases remaining between them. The CDR3 is 14 amino acids. The CDR3 loop is CAWSGHSSNEKLFF. The CDR3 DNA sequence: TGTGCCTGGAGTGGTCACAGTTCTAATGAAAAACTGTTTTTT.

This rearrangement joins TRBV4-3 to TRBJ2-3; TRBD2 agrees at 8 bases. Germline-derived CDR1 and CDR2 are LGHNA and YSLEER. V gave up 5 bases and J gave up 6 bases; unmatched junction bases: 19. The CDR3 sequence is 18 residues long. The CDR3 region has the DNA TGCGCCAGCAGCTCCGAACCCAGGACTAGCTCAGGGGTCGATACGCAGTATTTT. Protein sequence: CASSSEPRTSSGVDTQYF.

This clone has a handful of counts. For the CDR3, the DNA is TGTGCCATCAGTGAGGCCTGGAGCTCCTACGAGCAGTACTTC. Protein: CAISEAWSSYEQYF. This sequence joins TRBV10-3 and TRBJ2-7; D remains ambiguous. Deletions cut 2 bases from V and 0 bases from J, with 8 bases between. From germline, CDR1 is ENHRY and CDR2 SYGVKD. The CDR3 length is 14 residues.

The chain combines TRBV5-6 with TRBJ1-5; D ambiguous. Germline V gene sequence: CDR1 SGHDT, CDR2 YYEEEE. V was pared by 5 bases and J by 2 bases, with 14 bases between. The CDR3 is 15 residues long. CDR3 in amino acids: CASSQGGWGNQPQHF. CDR3 coding DNA: TGTGCCAGCAGTCAAGGAGGGTGGGGCAATCAGCCCCAGCATTTT.

The chain carries TRBV12-3 or TRBV12-4 and TRBJ1-6; the D gene is possibly TRBD1 (5 bases). Deletions cut 7 bases from V and 9 bases from J, with 13 bases between. This CDR3 is 13 amino acids long. CDR3 bases: TGTGCCAGCACAGGCCTGGGGGGTTCACCCCTCCACTTT. Protein: CASTGLGGSPLHF.

This chain links TRBV5-8 with TRBJ1-1; possible D gene TRBD1, 6 bases. V dropped 5 bases and J dropped 4 bases, with 18 bases sitting between them. The CDR3 runs to 15 residues. The V gene's germline CDR1 is SGHTS and CDR2 YDEGEE. For the CDR3, the DNA is TGTGCCAGCAGGAGCGGGACACTTTTAGGCACTGAAGCTTTCTTT. Its protein product is CASRSGTLLGTEAFF.

The chain has TRBV18 and TRBJ1-1; 8 bases line up with TRBD1. After removal of 8 bases from V and 1 base from J, the junction contained 0 bases not matched to a gene. The CDR3 sequence is 12 residues long. CDR1 and CDR2 (germline): KGHSH, LQKENI. CDR3 sequence reads: CASGTGNTEAFF. DNA of the CDR3: TGTGCCAGCGGGACAGGGAACACTGAAGCTTTCTTT.

As for this clone: The sample contains more than one DNA sequence encoding this CDR3. This sequence joins TRBV18 and TRBJ1-4; D is unresolved. Germline assignment: CDR1 KGHSH and CDR2 LQKENI. Trimming stripped 2 bases from V and 5 bases from J, with 9 bases between. The CDR3 contains 14 residues. The CDR3: CASSPGAGNEKLFF. The CDR3 bases are TGTGCCAGCTCACCAGGAGCCGGGAATGAAAAACTGTTTTTT.

The V and J genes are TRBV29-1 and TRBJ1-1; TRBD1 might be the D (5 bases). The CDR3 runs 13 residues. V lost 6 bases to trimming and J lost 0 bases, with 11 bases between them. CDR1 is SQVTM, CDR2 ANQGSEA, per germline. CDR3 sequence: CSVGLQVNTEAFF. The DNA of the CDR3 is TGCAGCGTGGGATTACAGGTGAACACTGAAGCTTTCTTT. Using reference TRBV29-1 and TRBJ1-1 for the parts outside the CDR3, the full variable domain is SAVISQKPSRDICQRGTSLTIQCQVDSQVTMMFWYRQQPGQSLTLIATANQGSEATYESGFVIDKFPISRPNLTFSTLTVSNMSPEDSSIYLCSVGLQVNTEAFFGQGTRLTVV.

The chain recombines TRBV7-2 with TRBJ1-4, with D unresolved. Trimming removed 5 bases at V and 0 bases at J, with 7 bases between. This CDR3 is built from 14 residues. Germline lookup yields CDR1 SGHTA and CDR2 FQGNSA. In DNA, the CDR3 is TGTGCCAGCAGCGCTATTGCAACTAATGAAAAACTGTTTTTT. Protein: CASSAIATNEKLFF.

The chain links TRBV2 to TRBJ2-3, with TRBD2 identical over 14 bases. The CDR3 extends over 16 amino acids. V lost 6 bases, J lost 0 bases, and 2 bases stayed unmatched. The germline V gene encodes CDR1 SNHLY and CDR2 FYNNEI. CDR3 amino acids: CASRRTSGGSTDTQYF. CDR3 DNA: TGTGCCAGCAGGAGGACTAGCGGGGGGAGCACAGATACGCAGTATTTT. Drawing the rest from reference TRBV2 and TRBJ2-3, the complete variable domain is EPEVTQTPSHQVTQMGQEVILRCVPISNHLYFYWYRQILGQKVEFLVSFYNNEISEKSEIFDDQFSVERPDGSNFTLKIRSTKLEDSAMYFCASRRTSGGSTDTQYFGPGTRLTVL.

This chain connects TRBV6-5 to TRBJ1-3; 7 nucleotides agree with TRBD1. The V segment lost 10 bases and the J segment 0 bases; nucleotides outside the gene matches: 9. The CDR3 is 15 amino acids. Per germline, CDR1 MNHEY and CDR2 SVGAGI. CDR3: CATTSPGGSGNTIYF. The CDR3 DNA reads TGTGCCACGACCAGCCCAGGGGGCTCTGGAAACACCATATATTTT.

V usage is TRBV7-2 and J usage is TRBJ1-5, with 8 bases lining up with TRBD1. V dropped 5 bases and J dropped 3; count of bases not matched to a gene: 3. The germline V gene encodes CDR1 SGHTA and CDR2 FQGNSA. The CDR3 consists of 14 residues. CDR3 bases: TGTGCCAGCAGCCAGGGACAGGACAATCAGCCCCAGCATTTT. Protein: CASSQGQDNQPQHF.

The chain recombines TRBV28 with TRBJ2-3; possible D gene TRBD2, 7 bases. This CDR3 has 14 amino acids. Per the germline V gene, CDR1 is MDHEN and CDR2 is SYDVKM. Trimming took 6 bases from V and 6 from J, leaving 16 bases between them. The CDR3 protein is CASSVRGGGDTQYF. The CDR3 DNA sequence: TGTGCCAGCAGCGTGAGGGGGGGCGGGGATACGCAGTATTTT.

J is TRBJ2-7 and V is TRBV7-2; D uncertain. The V gene lost 5 bases and the J gene lost 5 bases, with 7 bases spanning the gap. CDR1 is SGHTA and CDR2 is FQGNSA in the germline V gene. CDR3 length equals 11 residues. The CDR3 DNA reads TGTGCCAGCAGCGTAAGCCACGAGCAGTACTTC. Encoded protein: CASSVSHEQYF.

V gene TRBV19 combines with J gene TRBJ1-1; tentatively, D is TRBD1 (5 bases). Trimming removed 9 bases from V and 2 bases from J, with 7 bases in between. Germline assignment: CDR1 LNHDA and CDR2 SQIVND (reference sequence). This CDR3 is 11 amino acids long. CDR3: CASQGNTEAFF. DNA for the CDR3: TGTGCCAGCCAGGGAAACACTGAAGCTTTCTTT.

The CDR3 spells CASSPLQGVDGYTF. In DNA, the CDR3 is TGTGCCAGCTCACCACTTCAAGGGGTCGATGGCTACACCTTC. The J gene is TRBJ1-2, the V gene TRBV18; D is perhaps TRBD1 (5 bases). Trimming removed 1 base at V and 6 bases at J, with 12 bases between. This CDR3 is 14 amino acids long. The germline gives CDR1 KGHSH, CDR2 LQKENI.